The clone carrying this TCR beta chain was observed a single time. No antigen is known for it. The repertoire was sequenced with immunoSEQ multiplex PCR; TCRdb's copy has only in-frame clones and lacks some. Of about 72,000 clones listed, roughly 80% were seen once; the top ten hold over 2%. The germline gives CDR1 MNHNS, CDR2 SASEGT. The CDR3 covers 15 residues. The junction had 8 bases not matched to a gene; V was cut back by 7 bases and J by 2 bases. The sample is drawn from a study of OX40 agonist ivuxolimab in advanced cancers. Study overall: The dose-escalation cohort had hepatocellular carcinoma, melanoma, renal cell or head and neck cancer. General study points: With doses of 0.1 to 3.0 mg/kg, CD4+ and CD8+ blood T cells had undergone clonal expansion by week 6. Partial responders treated at 0.1-3.0 mg/kg exhibited clonal expansion among the lowest measured.

J is TRBJ1-2 and V is TRBV6-1; TRBD1 matches at 9 bases. This clonotype originated in an adult with an advanced solid tumor such as melanoma, head and neck, liver or kidney cancer. The sample in question was CD4+ or CD8+ T cells sorted from blood, obtained in a trial of the OX40 agonist ivuxolimab. The CDR3 sequence: CASIPSTGGNYGYTF. The DNA of the CDR3 is TGTGCCAGCATCCCGTCGACAGGGGGGAACTATGGCTACACCTTC.